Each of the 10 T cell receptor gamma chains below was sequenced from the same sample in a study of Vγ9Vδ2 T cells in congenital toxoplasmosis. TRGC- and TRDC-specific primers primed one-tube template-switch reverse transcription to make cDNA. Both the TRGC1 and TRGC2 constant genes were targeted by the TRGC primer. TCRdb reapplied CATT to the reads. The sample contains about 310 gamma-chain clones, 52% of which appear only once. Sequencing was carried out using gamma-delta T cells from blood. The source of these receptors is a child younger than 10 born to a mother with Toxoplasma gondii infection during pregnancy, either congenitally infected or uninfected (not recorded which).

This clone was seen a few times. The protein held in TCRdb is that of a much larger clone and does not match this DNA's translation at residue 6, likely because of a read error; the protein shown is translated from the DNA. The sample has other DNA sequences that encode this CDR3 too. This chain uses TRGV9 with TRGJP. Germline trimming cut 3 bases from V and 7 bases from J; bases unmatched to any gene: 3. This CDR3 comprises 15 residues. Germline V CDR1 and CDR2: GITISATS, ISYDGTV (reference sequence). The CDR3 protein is CALWETELGKKIKVF. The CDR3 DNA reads TGTGCCTTGTGGGAGACCGAGTTGGGCAAAAAAATCAAGGTATTT.

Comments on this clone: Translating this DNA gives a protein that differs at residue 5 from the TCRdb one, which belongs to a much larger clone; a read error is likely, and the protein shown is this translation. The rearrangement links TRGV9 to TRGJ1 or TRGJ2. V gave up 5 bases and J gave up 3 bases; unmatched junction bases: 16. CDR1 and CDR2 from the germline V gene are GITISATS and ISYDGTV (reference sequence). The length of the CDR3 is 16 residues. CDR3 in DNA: TGTGCCTTGTGGGTGGGAACCCTAGGGGCTTATTATAAGAAACTCTTT. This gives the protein CALWVGTLGAYYKKLF.

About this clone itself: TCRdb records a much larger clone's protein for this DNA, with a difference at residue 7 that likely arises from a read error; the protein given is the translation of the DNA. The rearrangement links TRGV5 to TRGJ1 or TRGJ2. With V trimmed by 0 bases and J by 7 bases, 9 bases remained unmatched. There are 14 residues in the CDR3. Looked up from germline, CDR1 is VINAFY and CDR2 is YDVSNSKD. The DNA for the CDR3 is TGTGCCACCTGGGACAGGTGGGGCGGGTATAAGAAACTCTTT. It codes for CATWDRWGGYKKLF.

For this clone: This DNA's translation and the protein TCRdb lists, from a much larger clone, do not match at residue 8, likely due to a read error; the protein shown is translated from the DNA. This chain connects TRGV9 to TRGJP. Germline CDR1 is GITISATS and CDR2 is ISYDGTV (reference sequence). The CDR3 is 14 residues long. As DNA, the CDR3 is TGTGCCTTGTGGACGTCTTTGGACAAAAAAATCAAGGTATTT. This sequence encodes CALWTSLDKKIKVF.

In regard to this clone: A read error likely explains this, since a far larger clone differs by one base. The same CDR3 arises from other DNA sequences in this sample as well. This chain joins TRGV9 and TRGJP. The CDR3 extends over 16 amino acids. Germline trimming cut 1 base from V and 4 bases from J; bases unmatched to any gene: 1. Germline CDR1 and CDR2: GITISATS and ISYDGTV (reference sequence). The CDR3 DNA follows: TGTGCCTTGTGGGAGGTACAAGAGTTGGGCAAAAAAATCAAGGTATTT. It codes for CALWEVQELGKKIKVF.

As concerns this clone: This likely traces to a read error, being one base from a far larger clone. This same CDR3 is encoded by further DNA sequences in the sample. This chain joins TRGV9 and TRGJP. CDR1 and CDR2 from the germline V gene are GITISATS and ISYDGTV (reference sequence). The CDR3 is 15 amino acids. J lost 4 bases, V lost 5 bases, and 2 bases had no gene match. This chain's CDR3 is CALWGQELGKKIKVF. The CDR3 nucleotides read TGTGCCTTGTGGGGCCAAGAGTTGGGCAAAAAAATCAAGGTATTT.

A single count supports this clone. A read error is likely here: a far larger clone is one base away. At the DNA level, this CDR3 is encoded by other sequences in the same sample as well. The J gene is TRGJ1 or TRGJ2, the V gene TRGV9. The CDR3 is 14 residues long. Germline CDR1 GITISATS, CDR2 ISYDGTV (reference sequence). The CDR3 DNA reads TGTGCGTTGTGGGAGGTTCCCCTTTATTATAAGAAACTCTTT. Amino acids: CALWEVPLYYKKLF.

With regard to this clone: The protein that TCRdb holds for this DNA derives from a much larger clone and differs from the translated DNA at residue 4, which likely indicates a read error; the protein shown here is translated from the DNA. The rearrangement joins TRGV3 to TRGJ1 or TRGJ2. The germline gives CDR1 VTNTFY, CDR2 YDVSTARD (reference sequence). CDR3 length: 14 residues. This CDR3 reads CATGDTPNYYKKLF. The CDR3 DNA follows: TGTGCCACCGGGGACACCCCGAATTATTATAAGAAACTCTTT.

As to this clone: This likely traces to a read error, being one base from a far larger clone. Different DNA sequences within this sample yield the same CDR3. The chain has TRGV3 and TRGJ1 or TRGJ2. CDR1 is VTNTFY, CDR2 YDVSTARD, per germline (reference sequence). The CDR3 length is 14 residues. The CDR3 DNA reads TGTGCCACCTGGGACAAGTTACTTTATTACAAGAAACTCTTT. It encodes CATWDKLLYYKKLF.

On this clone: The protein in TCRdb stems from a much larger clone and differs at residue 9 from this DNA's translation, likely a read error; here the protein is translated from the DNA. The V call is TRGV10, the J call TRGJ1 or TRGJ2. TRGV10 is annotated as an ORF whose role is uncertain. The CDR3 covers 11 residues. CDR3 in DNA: TGTGCTGCGTGGGATTATTATAAGAATCTCTTT. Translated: CAAWDYYKNLF.